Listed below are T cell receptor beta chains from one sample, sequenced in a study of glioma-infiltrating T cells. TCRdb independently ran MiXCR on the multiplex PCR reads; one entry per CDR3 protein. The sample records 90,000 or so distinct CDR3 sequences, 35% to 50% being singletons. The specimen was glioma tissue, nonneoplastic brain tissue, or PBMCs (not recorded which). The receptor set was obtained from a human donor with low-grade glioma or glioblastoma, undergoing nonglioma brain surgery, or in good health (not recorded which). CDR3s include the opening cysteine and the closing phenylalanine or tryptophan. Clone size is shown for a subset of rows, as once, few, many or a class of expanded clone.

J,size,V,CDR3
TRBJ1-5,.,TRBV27,CDRSLIGGANGQPQHF
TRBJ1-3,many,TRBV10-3,CAISSDRTNTIYF
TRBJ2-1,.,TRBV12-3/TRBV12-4,CASIPLAGGNEQFF
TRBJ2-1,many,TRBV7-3,CASSPLSSVAYNEQFF
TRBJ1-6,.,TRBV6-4,CASMVGLSPPLHF
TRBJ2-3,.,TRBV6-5,CASSYYLAGGGANTQYF
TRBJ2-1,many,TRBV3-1,CASSQLGGRVNEQFF
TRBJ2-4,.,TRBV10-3,CAIATGIGVSDIQYF
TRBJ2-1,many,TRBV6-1,CASNKDEGLAGVPNNEQFF
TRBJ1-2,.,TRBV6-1,CASSRSGQQNYGYTF
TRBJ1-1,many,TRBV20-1,CSARGGGLMNTEAFF
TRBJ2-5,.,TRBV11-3,CASSRKAAVQETQYF
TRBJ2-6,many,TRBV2,CASAPLCGSSGANVLTF
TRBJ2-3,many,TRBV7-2,CASSLGLGTRRDTQYF
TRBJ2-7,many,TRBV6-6,CASSYSWSGDRGEQYF
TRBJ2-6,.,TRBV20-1,CSARAHDGANVRTF
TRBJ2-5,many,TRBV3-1,CASSQGALTGAQETQYF
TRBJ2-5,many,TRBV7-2,CASSPTGTGAQETQYF
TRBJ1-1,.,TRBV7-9,CASSATTGHYAEACF
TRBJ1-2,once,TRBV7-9,CASSLAGTTSGGYTF
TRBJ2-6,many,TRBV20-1,CSATQGSGANVLTF
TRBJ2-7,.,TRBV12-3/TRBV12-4,CASSTGVVLPYEQYF
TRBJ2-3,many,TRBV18,CASSGSSERDTQYF
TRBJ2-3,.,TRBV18,CASSLLAGDTDTQNF
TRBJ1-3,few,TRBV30,CAWSWSLSGNTIYF
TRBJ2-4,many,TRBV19,CASSPQDRARAKNIQYF
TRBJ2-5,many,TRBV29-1,CSAGAGAGRETQYF
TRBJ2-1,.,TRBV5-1,CASNLQSGNEQFF
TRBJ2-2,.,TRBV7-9,CASSLEARGLFF
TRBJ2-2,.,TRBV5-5,CASSSSSGEFTGELFF
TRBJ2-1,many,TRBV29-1,CSVSDYNEQFF
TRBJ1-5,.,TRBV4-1,CASKQVGQGKQPQHF
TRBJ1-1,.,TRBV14,CASRLAGLYTEAFF
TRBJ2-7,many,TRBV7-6,CASSLNRGSYEQYF
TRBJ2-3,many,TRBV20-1,CSAPEREGRDTQYF
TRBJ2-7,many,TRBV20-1,CSARDLRSQGISSYEQYF
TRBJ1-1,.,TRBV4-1,CASSQEGEEAFF
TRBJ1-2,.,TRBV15,CATSQAGSYGYTF
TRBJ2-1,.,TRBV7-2,CASSQGAGNTYEQFF
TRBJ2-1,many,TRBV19,CASNPGQPRNEQFF
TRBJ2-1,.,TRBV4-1,CASSLENRTFYNEQFF
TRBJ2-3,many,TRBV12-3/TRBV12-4,CASSGSVDTQYF
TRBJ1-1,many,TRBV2,CASSGRQGLNTEAFF
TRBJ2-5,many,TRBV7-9,CASSSYRAPGEETQYF
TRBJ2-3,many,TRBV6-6,CASSYSAASTDTQYF
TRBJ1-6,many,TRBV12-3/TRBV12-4,CASTDRINSPLHF
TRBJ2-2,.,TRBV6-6,CASRRTGIANTGELFF
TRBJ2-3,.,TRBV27,CASSFRVREVDTKYF
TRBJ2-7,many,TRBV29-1,CSVEDQDRGSEQYF
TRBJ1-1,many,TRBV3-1,CASSRGRFWENTEAFF
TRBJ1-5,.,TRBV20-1,CRARPSLQNQPQHF
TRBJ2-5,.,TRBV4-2,CASSQEDRGHYRKTQYF
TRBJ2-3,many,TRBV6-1,CASSQTGANTDTQYF
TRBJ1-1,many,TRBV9,CASSVATNTEAFF
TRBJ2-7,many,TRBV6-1,CASSDSTGGTYEQYF
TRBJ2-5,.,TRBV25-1,CASSAVGTKLETQYF
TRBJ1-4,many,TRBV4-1,CASSQVARSEKLFF
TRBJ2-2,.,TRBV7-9,CASSLSTFYTGELFF
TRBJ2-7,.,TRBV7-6,CASSLDGRYF
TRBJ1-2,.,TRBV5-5,CANSRGADYGYTF